This T cell receptor (beta chain) was sequenced in a study of OX40 agonist ivuxolimab in advanced cancers. Study-wide context: The eligibility criteria allowed prior anti-PD-1, anti-PD-L1 or anti-CTLA-4 therapy, and about 40% had some. Two patients with cutaneous melanoma and one with hepatocellular carcinoma, three in total, showed partial responses. Regarding the study as a whole: Low normalized clonal expansion also occurred in some nonresponding patients.

Some clones are missing from TCRdb's copy, which holds only in-frame ones; the method was immunoSEQ multiplex PCR. Among 60,000 to 85,000 clones listed, about 89% were seen once. Per the germline V gene, CDR1 is SGHTA and CDR2 is FQGNSA. The CDR3 totals 16 residues. V was trimmed by 1 base and J by 6 bases, leaving 13 bases between them. Points on this clone: Its antigen is currently unknown.

Autoimmune disease history or systemic immunosuppression was exclusionary. This sequence was found in an adult with an advanced solid tumor such as melanoma, head and neck, liver or kidney cancer. The J gene is TRBJ1-6, the V gene TRBV7-2, with a weak D call TRBD1 (6 bases). The sample here was CD4+ or CD8+ T cells sorted from blood, taken in a trial of the OX40 agonist ivuxolimab. The CDR3 DNA is TGTGCCAGCAGCTTAGATGGGGGGCGGACTAATTCACCCCTCCACTTT. Translated, it gives CASSLDGGRTNSPLHF.